This entry features one T cell receptor beta chain sequence. Its target is not known. The sample is drawn from a study of monozygotic twins with cystic fibrosis. Whole-study context: Around 3 micrograms of fragmented DNA underwent around 14 PCR cycles for library preparation. Study-wide results and limits: Age, concordance and disease severity did not associate with shared CDR3 numbers.

Data came from immunoSEQ multiplex PCR; TCRdb stores just in-frame clones and leaves some out. This sample has roughly 11,000 clones, with 95% to 97% found just once. V lost 1 base, J lost 12 bases, and 6 bases lay in between. The germline CDR1 and CDR2 sequences are SNHLY and FYNNEI. The length of the CDR3 is 11 residues. The sample comprised blood. The receptor's source is a boy younger than 18 with cystic fibrosis. V is TRBV2 and J is TRBJ1-4; the D gene is possibly TRBD1 (5 bases). This chain's CDR3 is CASSEGGELFF. DNA for the CDR3: TGTGCCAGCAGTGAAGGGGGGGAACTGTTTTTT.